Listed below are T cell receptor beta chains from one sample, sequenced in a study of identical twins. One entry per CDR3 protein, called by TCRdb with MiXCR from the 5' RACE reads. The table shows fewer than 500,000 distinct CDR3 sequences, with around 24% occurring only once. The sample was also linked to a second study, of T cells expressing NK-cell markers.

Source material: CD4+ T cells sorted from blood. The receptors were gathered from a woman aged 18-29 years in good health. Both conserved end residues are trimmed from each CDR3.

V,CDR3
TRBV20-1,SARDQGSDTEAF
TRBV20-1,SARTGGNQPQH
TRBV30,AYQPGLGLTDTQY
TRBV2,ASSEGTSGNNEQF
TRBV7-8,ASSLEGDSNQPQH
TRBV7-2,ASSLARTSGSTDTQY
TRBV7-3,ASSLQGRTPHEQF
TRBV12-5,ASAQSTMQY
TRBV12-3/TRBV12-4,ASSSERGAHEQY
TRBV4-1,ASSQASGRKNEQY
TRBV6-1,ASRAGPGVEEKLF
TRBV18,ASSPGQGEPYEQY
TRBV6-2/TRBV6-3,ASSSTLAGYTDTQY
TRBV15,ATSSRAGGETQY
TRBV20-1,SAPVLGRGYNEQF
TRBV6-1,ASSETLAKNIQY
TRBV5-5,ASSLAKSFGDNEQF
TRBV7-8,ASSLGLTSGNTDTQY
TRBV3-1,ASSQGATGLGEQF
TRBV6-5,ASSSLPGQGPDTEAF
TRBV12-5,ASGFGLSRDTGELF
TRBV10-3,AISPEGGTYNEQF
TRBV14,ASSHSRVKGSGELF
TRBV12-3/TRBV12-4,TSSYRGSPTEAF
TRBV20-1,SASDDTIGSEQY
TRBV10-2,ASRDAYQPQH